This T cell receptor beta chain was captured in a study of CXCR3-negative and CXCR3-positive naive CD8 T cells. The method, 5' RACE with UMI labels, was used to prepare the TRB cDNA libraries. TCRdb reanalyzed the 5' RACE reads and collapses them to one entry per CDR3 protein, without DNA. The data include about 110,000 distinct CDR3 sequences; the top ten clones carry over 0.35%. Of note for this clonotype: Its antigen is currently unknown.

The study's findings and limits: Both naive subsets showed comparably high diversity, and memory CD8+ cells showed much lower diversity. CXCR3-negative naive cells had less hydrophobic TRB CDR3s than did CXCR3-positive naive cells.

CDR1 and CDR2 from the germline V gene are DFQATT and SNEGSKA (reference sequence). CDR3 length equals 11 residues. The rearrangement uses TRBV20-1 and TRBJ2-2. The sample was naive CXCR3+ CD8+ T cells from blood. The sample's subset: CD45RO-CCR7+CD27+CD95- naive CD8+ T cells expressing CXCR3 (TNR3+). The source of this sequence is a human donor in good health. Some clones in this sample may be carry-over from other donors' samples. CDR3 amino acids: CSAQTGGELFF.